Listed below are T cell receptor beta chains from one sample, sequenced in a study of blood T cell repertoires in COVID-19. The protocol was immunoSEQ multiplex PCR, while the TCRdb copy is restricted to in-frame clones and leaves out a portion. The repertoire holds more than 250,000 clones, with around 90% as singletons. The sample consisted of peripheral blood. All receptors derive from a man aged 18 to 29 who had recovered from COVID-19. Both conserved end residues are part of each CDR3. D genes are given only for firm matches. Clone size is shown for a subset of rows, as once, few, many or a class of expanded clone.

j_call clone_size d_call v_call cdr3_nt cdr3_aa
TRBJ2-3 - - TRBV21-1 TGTGCCATCCTGGGACTAGCGGGGGGCCCCGCCAGCACAGATACGCAGTATTTT CAILGLAGGPASTDTQYF
TRBJ1-5 - TRBD1 TRBV5-1 TGCGCCAGCAGCTTGGAGGGACAGCGAAATCAGCCCCAGCATTTT CASSLEGQRNQPQHF
TRBJ2-2 few - TRBV6-5 TGTGCCAGCAGTCGACTAGATCAGACCGGGGAGCTGTTTTTT CASSRLDQTGELFF
TRBJ1-1 - TRBD1 TRBV19 TGTGCCAGTAGTATTAACACAGGGGGCCCGGCTGAAGCTTTCTTT CASSINTGGPAEAFF
TRBJ2-1 - - TRBV15 TGTGCCACCAGCAGCGAATGGGGCGCGGGGATTTACAATGAGCAGTTCTTC CATSSEWGAGIYNEQFF
TRBJ1-1 - - TRBV30 TGTGCCTGGAGCAGACAGGTGAACACTGAAGCTTTCTTT CAWSRQVNTEAFF
TRBJ1-1 once TRBD1 TRBV6-2/TRBV6-3 TGTGCCAGCAGCCTGGGACAGCACACTGAAGCTTTCTTT CASSLGQHTEAFF
TRBJ1-3 - - TRBV6-5 TGTGCCAGCAGTACCAGGTTAAGCTCTGGAAACACCATATATTTT CASSTRLSSGNTIYF
TRBJ2-1 - - TRBV11-2 TGTGCCAGCAGCTTAGCGTTTAGTGATGAGCAGTTCTTC CASSLAFSDEQFF
TRBJ2-2 - - TRBV9 TGTGCCAGCAGCGGGCAGCCCCCCGCAGGCGGGGAGCTGTTTTTT CASSGQPPAGGELFF
TRBJ2-3 - TRBD2 TRBV3-1/TRBV3-2 TGTGCCAGCAGCCCCTCCCTAGCGGAGGTAGATACGCAGTATTTT CASSPSLAEVDTQYF
TRBJ2-1 once - TRBV4-1 TGCGCCAGCAGCCAAGATGAGTCAAGGACAGCTCGAAATGAGCAGTTCTTC CASSQDESRTARNEQFF
TRBJ2-1 - TRBD2 TRBV5-1 TGCGCCAGCAGCCTCTTGACTAGCGGGAGCGGTATTGAGCAGTTCTTC CASSLLTSGSGIEQFF
TRBJ2-5 - - TRBV27 TGTGCCAGCAGTGAGGGCCCTCAAGAGACCCAGTACTTC CASSEGPQETQYF
TRBJ2-5 - - TRBV7-9 TGTGCCAGCAGCTTCCCGGGGGGCAAAGAGACCCAGTACTTC CASSFPGGKETQYF
TRBJ1-3 - - TRBV11-3 TGTGCCAGCAGCTTAGGGGGCGCGTCTGGAAACACCATATATTTT CASSLGGASGNTIYF
TRBJ1-1 - - TRBV18 TGTGCCAGCTCAAAGACAGCTACGAACACTGAAGCTTTCTTT CASSKTATNTEAFF
TRBJ1-1 - - TRBV3-1/TRBV3-2 TGTGCCAGCAGCCAACTCTCGGGGACTGAAGCTTTCTTT CASSQLSGTEAFF
TRBJ2-3 - TRBD1 TRBV6-2/TRBV6-3 TGTGCCAGCAGTTTTGGACAGGGATGGGATACGCAGTATTTT CASSFGQGWDTQYF
TRBJ1-2 - - TRBV24-1 TGTGCCACCAGTGATTCGGGGGGCTACACCTTC CATSDSGGYTF
TRBJ1-1 - - TRBV25-1 TGTGCCAGCAGTCGAGGGGGCACTGAAGCTTTCTTT CASSRGGTEAFF
TRBJ2-7 - TRBD2 TRBV18 TGTGCCAGCTCACCGGAGGAGCGGGAGGTTTACGAGCAGTACTTC CASSPEEREVYEQYF
TRBJ1-2 - TRBD1 TRBV4-1 TGCGCCAGCAGCCAAGATTGGGGGACAGTCTATGGCTACACCTTC CASSQDWGTVYGYTF
TRBJ2-3 - TRBD2 TRBV9 TGTGCCAGCAGCGCAGGGACTAGCGGGGGCACGCAGTATTTT CASSAGTSGGTQYF
TRBJ2-4 - TRBD1 TRBV4-3 TGCGCCAGCAGCCAAGCTACCGGGACAGGGTCGGGCAAAAACATTCAGTACTTC CASSQATGTGSGKNIQYF
TRBJ1-6 - - TRBV9 TGTGCCAGCAGCACGCGGACAGCCTTAGATGGTTCACCCCTCCACTTT CASSTRTALDGSPLHF
TRBJ1-2 few TRBD1 TRBV6-1 TGTGCCAGCAGTGAAGCAGGGACAGGGGGAATAGTTTATGGCTACACCTTC CASSEAGTGGIVYGYTF
TRBJ1-2 - - TRBV7-2 TGTGCCAGCAGTACCGGGGGGGGACACTATGGCTACACCTTC CASSTGGGHYGYTF
TRBJ2-1 - TRBD2 TRBV18 TGTGCCAGCTCGAGTGGCGGGACTAGCGGGAAGCAGTTCTTC CASSSGGTSGKQFF
TRBJ2-1 - TRBD2 TRBV4-3 TGCGCCAGCCTCCCCGTGGCGGGGGGGTCTTTAAATGAGCAGTTCTTC CASLPVAGGSLNEQFF
TRBJ2-7 once - TRBV7-6 TGTGCCAGCAGCTTATCAGGCAGGGGGGCCTACGAGCAGTACTTC CASSLSGRGAYEQYF
TRBJ1-4 - TRBD1 TRBV18 TGTGCCAGCTCACCGGGACAGACGGTTAATGAAAAACTGTTTTTT CASSPGQTVNEKLFF
TRBJ2-5 - - TRBV6-1 TGTGCCAGCAGTGAAGGGCAGGGGAGGGGAGAGACCCAGTACTTC CASSEGQGRGETQYF
TRBJ1-2 few - TRBV5-8 TGTGCCAGCAGCTTGGAGCCAGGTGATGGCTACACCTTC CASSLEPGDGYTF
TRBJ2-7 few TRBD1 TRBV2 TGTGCCAGCAGACAGGGGTTCGAGCAGTACTTC CASRQGFEQYF
TRBJ2-5 - TRBD2 TRBV9 TGTGCCAGCAGCGTAGCGGGAGGGCTCCAAGAGACCCAGTACTTC CASSVAGGLQETQYF
TRBJ2-2 - - TRBV18 TGTGCCAGCTCACCATGGAGGGGCGCGGGGACCGGGGAGCTGTTTTTT CASSPWRGAGTGELFF
TRBJ2-1 - TRBD2 TRBV5-4 TGTGCCAGCAGCTTGTCGCTAGCGGGACCCTACAATGAGCAGTTCTTC CASSLSLAGPYNEQFF
TRBJ1-1 few - TRBV9 TGTGCCAGCAGCCCGCCCGGGGGAGGCGTCAACACTGAAGCTTTCTTT CASSPPGGGVNTEAFF
TRBJ2-5 - - TRBV19 TGTGCCAGTGCTGGGGGAGGAGCGGAGACCCAGTACTTC CASAGGGAETQYF
TRBJ2-5 - TRBD1 TRBV5-4 TGTGCCAGCACTACGACAGGGGGACAAGAGACCCAGTACTTC CASTTTGGQETQYF
TRBJ1-4 - - TRBV5-4 TGTGCCAGCAGCTTGCGCCAGGCAACTAATGAAAAACTGTTTTTT CASSLRQATNEKLFF
TRBJ1-1 - - TRBV30 TGTGCCTGGAGTATTATTAGGCGGAGAAGTAGGACTGAAGCTTTCTTT CAWSIIRRRSRTEAFF
TRBJ1-1 - - TRBV9 TGTGCCAGCAGCGTAGCGGGGAACACTGAAGCTTTCTTT CASSVAGNTEAFF
TRBJ1-1 - - TRBV18 TGTGCCAGCTCACCAATAGATTTGAACACTGAAGCTTTCTTT CASSPIDLNTEAFF
TRBJ2-7 - TRBD2 TRBV7-8 TGTGCCAGCAGTCCTGTGGCTAGCGGCTACGAGCAGTACTTC CASSPVASGYEQYF
TRBJ2-2 once - TRBV15 TGTGCCACCAGCAGAGCCAGGGGACTAAACACCGGGGAGCTGTTTTTT CATSRARGLNTGELFF
TRBJ2-3 - TRBD2 TRBV7-3 TGTGCCAGCAGCCCCCGGGGTAGCGGGGGTCCCTCGTCAGATACGCAGTATTTT CASSPRGSGGPSSDTQYF
TRBJ1-6 - - TRBV27 TGTGCCAGCAGTTTAACAGGCGCAAGGTCACCCCTCCACTTT CASSLTGARSPLHF
TRBJ2-3 - TRBD2 TRBV20-1 TGCAGTGCTAGTCGCCTAGCGGGGGGGGCAGATACGCAGTATTTT CSASRLAGGADTQYF
TRBJ1-3 - - TRBV27 TGTGCCAGCAGTCTCCGCGGGATTAGCTCTGGAAACACCATATATTTT CASSLRGISSGNTIYF